Listed below are T cell receptor beta chains from one sample, sequenced in a study of T cell responses to AZD1222 COVID-19 vaccine. This table comes from immunoSEQ multiplex PCR, and its TCRdb copy is limited to in-frame clones, with some not included. The sample holds more than 150,000 clones, 88% seen once. Sequenced material: peripheral blood, taken on day 0 of AZD1222 vaccination. These receptors all come from an adult in good health. Each CDR3 is given with its conserved first and last residue. The order of the fields is D gene, V gene, J gene, clone size, CDR3 DNA, CDR3 protein. A D gene is named only where the DNA matches it firmly. Rows may omit the clone size; those that give it use once, few, many or a size class.

NA	TRBV3-1/TRBV3-2	TRBJ1-2	NA	TGTGCCAGCAGCCAATTGGAGGGACCTCCTAACTATGGCTACACCTTC	CASSQLEGPPNYGYTF
TRBD1	TRBV5-1	TRBJ2-1	NA	TGCGCCAGCAGCAATACGCTGACCGGGACAGAAAACAATGAGCAGTTCTTC	CASSNTLTGTENNEQFF
TRBD2	TRBV19	TRBJ2-1	NA	TGTGCCAGTTCAAGACGGGGGGGCTTCGATGAGCAGTTCTTC	CASSRRGGFDEQFF
NA	TRBV11-2	TRBJ2-7	NA	TGTGCCAGCAGCTTAACTCTCCTCGAGCAGTACTTC	CASSLTLLEQYF
NA	TRBV7-9	TRBJ2-1	NA	TGTGCCAGCAGTTCAGGGGCAGGGCGGAATGAGCAGTTCTTC	CASSSGAGRNEQFF
TRBD1	TRBV18	TRBJ1-2	few	TGTGCCAGCTCACCATCGGGCGGACAGGGGAGGAGTAACTATGGCTACACCTTC	CASSPSGGQGRSNYGYTF
NA	TRBV6-5	TRBJ1-1	NA	TGTGCCAGCAGTTTTGGGGGTAACACTGAAGCTTTCTTT	CASSFGGNTEAFF
NA	TRBV30	TRBJ2-6	NA	TGTGCCTGGAGTGAGGGGGGGCCTGGGGCCAACGTCCTGACTTTC	CAWSEGGPGANVLTF
NA	TRBV15	TRBJ2-1	NA	TGTGCCACCAGCAGAGATCAAAGAGGGGATGAGCAGTTCTTC	CATSRDQRGDEQFF
NA	TRBV7-9	TRBJ2-1	NA	TGTGCCAGCAGCCCCAGTCGGGATGGGCAGTTCTTC	CASSPSRDGQFF
NA	TRBV4-1	TRBJ2-7	once	TGCGCCAGCAGCCAAGTGACAGGCTCCGCAGGCGAGCAGTACTTC	CASSQVTGSAGEQYF
NA	TRBV7-8	TRBJ1-3	NA	TGTGCCAGCAGCTTATTGGCGGGGGGGGCGGGTCCGATCTTTGGAAACACCATATATTTT	CASSLLAGGAGPIFGNTIYF
TRBD2	TRBV27	TRBJ2-1	NA	TGTGCCAGCAATCGAGGCGGGAGTGTCTCCTACAATGAGCAGTTCTTC	CASNRGGSVSYNEQFF
NA	TRBV30	TRBJ1-1	NA	TGTGCCTGGAGTGTAGTGTCAATGAACACTGAAGCTTTCTTT	CAWSVVSMNTEAFF
NA	TRBV27	TRBJ2-7	NA	TGTGCCAGCAGTACCCTACTAAGTTACGAGCAGTACTTC	CASSTLLSYEQYF
NA	TRBV18	TRBJ2-1	few	TGTGCCAGCTCCCGGGGAGGACAGAAGCACAATGAGCAGTTCTTC	CASSRGGQKHNEQFF
NA	TRBV19	TRBJ2-1	NA	TGTGCCAGTACATGGTACACAATTGAGCAGTTCTTC	CASTWYTIEQFF